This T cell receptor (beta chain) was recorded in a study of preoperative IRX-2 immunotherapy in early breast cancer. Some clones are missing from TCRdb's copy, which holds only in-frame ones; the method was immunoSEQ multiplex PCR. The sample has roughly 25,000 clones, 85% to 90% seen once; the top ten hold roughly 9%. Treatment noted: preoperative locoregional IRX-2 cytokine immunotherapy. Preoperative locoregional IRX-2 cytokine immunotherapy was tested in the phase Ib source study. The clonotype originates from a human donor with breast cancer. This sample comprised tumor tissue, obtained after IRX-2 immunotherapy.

This CDR3 reads CASSVGWGIPGDYGYTF. CDR3 DNA: TGTGCCAGCAGCGTAGGATGGGGGATTCCCGGGGACTATGGCTACACCTTC. This chain joins TRBV9 and TRBJ1-2; a weak D match, TRBD1 (5 bases). Trimming shortened V by 0 bases and J by 3 bases, and 18 bases separated the two germline ends. In germline, CDR1 is SGDLS, CDR2 YYNGEE. The CDR3 sequence is 17 residues long.